This T cell receptor (beta chain) was identified during a study of vaccination and CD4 T cells after COVID-19. Across the whole study: The convalescent group had six males, four females, seven Caucasians, two Asians, one multiracial.

The Oncomine TCR Beta short-read assay sequenced DNA from cultured CD4+ T cells. Each CDR3 protein is one row after TCRdb ran MiXCR on the PCR reads. The sample has 20,000 to 25,000 distinct CDR3 sequences, 30% to 35% seen once; the top ten hold under 10%. This CDR3 is 12 amino acids long. Germline CDR1 reads LNHDA; CDR2 reads SQIVND (reference sequence). V was shortened by 4 bases and J by 7 bases, with 8 bases between the two germline ends. In its sample, this clonotype was seen a few times. As yet, its antigen is unknown. Study-wide points: Among convalescent patients, a median roughly 86% of reactive clones emerged only after vaccination.

Time point defined: late sampling 161 to 241 days after vaccination in a few convalescent patients. Regarding treatment: roughly 11-day PBMC culture with coronavirus spike peptide pools or control peptides (ViraFEST assay). TCR sequencing followed the expansion of antigen-specific T cells with peptide pools in ViraFEST. After 10 days of culture, CD4+ T cells were negatively selected. The sequenced sample was CD4+ T cells from blood, cultured in vitro, obtained about 7 months after SARS-CoV-2 vaccination. V gene TRBV19 combines with J gene TRBJ2-1; D is undetermined. The clonotype originates from a human donor who had recovered from COVID-19. The CDR3 sequence: CASSTTRNEQFF. CDR3 bases: TGTGCCAGTAGTACGACCAGGAATGAGCAGTTCTTC.